Listed below are T cell receptor beta chains from one sample, sequenced in a study of cytomegalovirus exposure and HLA in healthy donors. The assay was immunoSEQ multiplex PCR, and TCRdb's table has in-frame clones only and misses some. The sample lists approximately 170,000 clones, around four fifths occurring once. Sample: PBMCs. The receptors come from a man aged 18 to 30 in good health and CMV-seropositive. Each CDR3 is given with its conserved first and last residue. D genes are given only for firm matches. Clone size, where shown, is once, few, many, or a class for clones that have expanded.

cdr3_length clone_size d_call j_call v_call cdr3_nt cdr3_aa
15 NA TRBD1 TRBJ2-7 TRBV14 TGTGCCAGCAGCGTACTGGCAGGGGGAAATGCTGAGCAGTACTTC CASSVLAGGNAEQYF
16 NA TRBD2 TRBJ2-7 TRBV14 TGTGCCAGCAGCCCCCGACTAGCGGGAATCTTAGGCGAGCAGTACTTC CASSPRLAGILGEQYF
14 NA NA TRBJ1-4 TRBV5-6 TGTGCCAGCAGCTTGGCAGGGATTAATGAAAAACTGTTTTTT CASSLAGINEKLFF
15 NA NA TRBJ1-2 TRBV19 TGTGCCAGTAGTATAACTAGGACAGCGCTCTATGGCTACACCTTC CASSITRTALYGYTF
17 NA TRBD2 TRBJ2-5 TRBV10-1 TGCGCCAGCAGAAACTACGGGGCTAGTGGGGGGGAAGAGACCCAGTACTTC CASRNYGASGGEETQYF
17 NA TRBD1 TRBJ1-4 TRBV4-1 TGCGCCAGCAGCCAAGACTCTACCAGGGGGGACCGGGAAAAACTGTTTTTT CASSQDSTRGDREKLFF
16 few NA TRBJ1-5 TRBV19 TGTGCCAGTAGTATCTTTGGGGGAGGGAGCAATCAGCCCCAGCATTTT CASSIFGGGSNQPQHF
13 NA NA TRBJ1-4 TRBV19 TGTGCCAGCCAGACATTAACTAATGAAAAACTGTTTTTT CASQTLTNEKLFF
17 once TRBD1 TRBJ1-1 TRBV7-9 TGTGCCAGCAGCTCCGCTTACGCACTGACAGGGGCCACTGAAGCTTTCTTT CASSSAYALTGATEAFF
16 NA TRBD2 TRBJ2-7 TRBV6-1 TGTGCCAGCAGTGCTGTGGGGCAAAAGCGGGACTACGAGCAGTACTTC CASSAVGQKRDYEQYF
15 once NA TRBJ2-7 TRBV6-5 TGTGCCAGCGCAACTAGGCGGGGCGGAGCCTACGAGCAGTACTTC CASATRRGGAYEQYF
17 NA NA TRBJ2-5 TRBV7-6 TGTGCCAGCAGCTTAGGCGGGGTGGTGGCGGGTGGTGAGACCCAGTACTTC CASSLGGVVAGGETQYF
16 NA TRBD2 TRBJ2-3 TRBV11-2 TGTGCCAGCAGCCCATACACTAGCGCATACACAGATACGCAGTATTTT CASSPYTSAYTDTQYF
16 NA NA TRBJ1-5 TRBV6-6 TGTGCCAGCAGTTACTTGGCTAGAGATAGCAATCAGCCCCAGCATTTT CASSYLARDSNQPQHF
15 NA TRBD1 TRBJ1-4 TRBV2 TGTGCCAGCATGCGACCGGGACAGGGGGCAGAAAAACTGTTTTTT CASMRPGQGAEKLFF
18 NA NA TRBJ1-3 TRBV19 TGTGCCAGTAGTTCCACCCCCCCGGGACACTATATTGGAAACACCATATATTTT CASSSTPPGHYIGNTIYF
15 NA NA TRBJ1-1 TRBV18 TGTGCCAGCTCACCCACGGGGGAGTGGGGCACTGAAGCTTTCTTT CASSPTGEWGTEAFF
15 NA NA TRBJ2-7 TRBV4-3 TGCGCCAGCAGCCAAGACAGGGTCAACTCCATCGAGCAGTACTTC CASSQDRVNSIEQYF
18 NA NA TRBJ2-4 TRBV28 TGTGCCAGCGAGTACGGGACACGGAGGATTCTTGCCAAAAACATTCAGTACTTC CASEYGTRRILAKNIQYF
12 NA NA TRBJ1-3 TRBV5-6 TGTGCCAGCAGCCCAGAAGGAAACACCATATATTTT CASSPEGNTIYF
13 few NA TRBJ2-1 TRBV6-1 TGTGCCAGCAGTGAAGGACTCTACAATGAGCAGTTCTTC CASSEGLYNEQFF
12 few TRBD1 TRBJ2-5 TRBV5-1 TGCGCCAGCAGTACAGGGGGGGAGACCCAGTACTTC CASSTGGETQYF
14 NA TRBD1 TRBJ2-7 TRBV18 TGTGCCAGCTCACCTGGGACAGGGGGCAACGAGCAGTACTTC CASSPGTGGNEQYF
16 NA NA TRBJ2-1 TRBV28 TGTGCCAGCAGTTCTGGAAAGTGGGGGGGCGACGGTGAGCAGTTCTTC CASSSGKWGGDGEQFF
16 NA TRBD1 TRBJ2-7 TRBV5-5 TGTGCCAGCAGCTATGTCGACAGGGGGTGGACCTACGAGCAGTACTTC CASSYVDRGWTYEQYF
17 few TRBD2 TRBJ2-7 TRBV4-2 TGTGCCAGCAGCCAAATCGGACTAGTGGGGGTCCTTTACGAGCAGTACTTC CASSQIGLVGVLYEQYF
12 NA NA TRBJ2-7 TRBV6-1 TGTGCCAGCACCCTCGACTCTCGGGAGCAGTACTTC CASTLDSREQYF
12 NA NA TRBJ2-7 TRBV11-2 TGTGCCAGCAGCTTTGGGGGGTTCGAGCAGTACTTC CASSFGGFEQYF
14 NA NA TRBJ2-1 TRBV29-1 TGCAGCGTTGAAGGGGTGACACCTCGTAATGAGCAGTTCTTC CSVEGVTPRNEQFF
14 once NA TRBJ2-6 TRBV29-1 TGCAGCGTTGAAGGAGTCTCTGGGGCCAACGTCCTGACTTTC CSVEGVSGANVLTF
17 few NA TRBJ2-1 TRBV19 TGTGCCAGTAGTTTCCCAAGTGACAGCTTCACCTACAATGAGCAGTTCTTC CASSFPSDSFTYNEQFF
12 NA NA TRBJ2-7 TRBV11-2 TGTGCCAGCAGCTTAGGAGGGTCCGAGCAGTACTTC CASSLGGSEQYF
18 NA TRBD1 TRBJ2-5 TRBV30 TGTGCCTGGAGTTATTCAGGACACCCGGGACAGGGACCCAAGACCCAGTACTTC CAWSYSGHPGQGPKTQYF
14 NA NA TRBJ2-2 TRBV10-3 TGTGCCACCCGGACCATCAGGGATGACGGGGAGCTGTTTTTT CATRTIRDDGELFF
16 NA NA TRBJ2-7 TRBV19 TGTGCCAGTTCTCGGGGTCAGGGGGCGGGAGCGTACGAGCAGTACTTC CASSRGQGAGAYEQYF
14 NA NA TRBJ2-7 TRBV19 TGTGCCAGTAGTATAATGGGAAGGGGATACGAGCAGTACTTC CASSIMGRGYEQYF
15 NA NA TRBJ1-4 TRBV15 TGTGCCACCAGCACTAGACGAGACTTCGATGAAAAACTGTTTTTT CATSTRRDFDEKLFF
19 NA NA TRBJ2-6 TRBV28 TGTGCCAGCACCCCATGGGGTGACAGTCGCATCTCTGGGGCCAACGTCCTGACTTTC CASTPWGDSRISGANVLTF
15 once TRBD2 TRBJ2-3 TRBV6-5 TGTGCCAGCAGTTACGGGCGGGGGGGCACAGATACGCAGTATTTT CASSYGRGGTDTQYF
17 NA TRBD1 TRBJ2-3 TRBV6-1 TGTGCCAGCAGTGAAGTTTCGGGACAGGGTAGCACAGATACGCAGTATTTT CASSEVSGQGSTDTQYF
14 NA TRBD1 TRBJ2-7 TRBV7-9 TGTGCCAGCAGCTTAGTCCAGGGGGCTTACGAGCAGTACTTC CASSLVQGAYEQYF
15 few NA TRBJ2-7 TRBV10-3 TGTGCCATCAGTGGGGAGTGGGGGGGCTTCTACGAGCAGTACTTC CAISGEWGGFYEQYF
15 NA TRBD2 TRBJ2-3 TRBV18 TGTGCCAGCTCCCCTGGACTAGGGAGCACAGATACGCAGTATTTT CASSPGLGSTDTQYF
14 once NA TRBJ1-2 TRBV5-4 TGTGCCAGCAGGGTCCCGACAGGCCCCTATGGCTACACCTTC CASRVPTGPYGYTF
16 NA TRBD1 TRBJ2-5 TRBV5-1 TGCGCCAGCAGCTTACCCACAGGGGGTGATTCGGAGACCCAGTACTTC CASSLPTGGDSETQYF
13 NA NA TRBJ2-7 TRBV6-5 TGTGCCAGCAGTGACCGGGGTACGTACGAGCAGTACTTC CASSDRGTYEQYF
15 NA TRBD2 TRBJ2-1 TRBV5-5 TGTGCCAGCAGCTTCGTAGTGGGGGGGTACGATGAGCAGTTCTTC CASSFVVGGYDEQFF